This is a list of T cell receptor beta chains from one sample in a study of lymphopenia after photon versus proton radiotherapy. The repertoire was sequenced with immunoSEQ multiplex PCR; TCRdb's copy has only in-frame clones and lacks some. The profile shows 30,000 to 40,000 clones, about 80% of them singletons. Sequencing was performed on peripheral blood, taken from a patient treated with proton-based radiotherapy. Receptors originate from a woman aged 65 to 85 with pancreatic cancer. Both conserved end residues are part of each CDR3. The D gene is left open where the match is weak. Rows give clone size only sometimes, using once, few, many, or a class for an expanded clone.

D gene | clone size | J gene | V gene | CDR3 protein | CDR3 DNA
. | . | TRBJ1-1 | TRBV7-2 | CASSLEGLEAFF | TGTGCCAGCAGCTTAGAGGGGCTTGAAGCTTTCTTT
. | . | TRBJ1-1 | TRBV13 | CASSPKVRGEAFF | TGTGCCAGCAGCCCCAAGGTTAGGGGGGAAGCTTTCTTT
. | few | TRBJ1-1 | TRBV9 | CASSVLSMNTEAFF | TGTGCCAGCAGCGTACTCTCCATGAACACTGAAGCTTTCTTT
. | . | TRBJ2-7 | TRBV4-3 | CASSQGLGWGEQYF | TGCGCCAGCAGCCAAGGTTTGGGCTGGGGCGAGCAGTACTTC
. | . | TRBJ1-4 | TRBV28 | CASRPGQREKLFF | TGTGCCAGCAGGCCCGGACAGCGTGAAAAACTGTTTTTT
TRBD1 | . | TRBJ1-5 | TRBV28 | CASSGRQGNQPQHF | TGTGCCAGCAGTGGGAGACAGGGGAATCAGCCCCAGCATTTT
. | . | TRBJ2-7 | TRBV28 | CASSLGREREQYF | TGTGCCAGCAGTTTAGGACGGGAGAGGGAGCAGTACTTC
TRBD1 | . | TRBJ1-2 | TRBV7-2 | CASSPGQGHGYGYTF | TGTGCCAGCAGCCCGGGACAGGGGCACGGCTATGGCTACACCTTC
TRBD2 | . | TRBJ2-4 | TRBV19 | CASSLWTSGAKNIQYF | TGTGCCAGTAGTCTATGGACTAGCGGCGCCAAAAACATTCAGTACTTC
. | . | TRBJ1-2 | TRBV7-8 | CASSRPQGDGYTF | TGTGCCAGCAGCCGTCCACAGGGTGATGGCTACACCTTC
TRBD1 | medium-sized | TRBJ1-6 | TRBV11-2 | CASNPGQAFSPLHF | TGTGCCAGCAACCCGGGACAGGCGTTTTCACCCCTCCACTTT
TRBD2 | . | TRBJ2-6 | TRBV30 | CAWSEPVFVAGASGANVLTF | TGTGCCTGGAGTGAGCCCGTGTTCGTAGCGGGGGCCTCTGGGGCCAACGTCCTGACTTTC
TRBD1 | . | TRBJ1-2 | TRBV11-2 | CASEKGDRKYGYTF | TGTGCCAGCGAGAAGGGGGACAGAAAGTATGGCTACACCTTC
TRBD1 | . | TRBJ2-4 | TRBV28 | CATDRGLLAKNIQYF | TGTGCCACCGACAGGGGCCTACTAGCCAAAAACATTCAGTACTTC
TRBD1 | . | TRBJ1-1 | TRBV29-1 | CSGSQGEGTEAFF | TGCAGCGGATCCCAGGGGGAGGGCACTGAAGCTTTCTTT
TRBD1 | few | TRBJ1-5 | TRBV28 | CASSQPGQGLVAQHF | TGTGCCAGCAGTCAACCGGGACAGGGTCTGGTGGCCCAGCATTTT
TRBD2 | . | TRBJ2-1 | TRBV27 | CASIQLAGLYNEQFF | TGTGCCAGCATCCAACTAGCGGGGCTTTACAATGAGCAGTTCTTC
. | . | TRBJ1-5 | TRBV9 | CASSEGGGGTWVNEAQHF | TGTGCCAGCAGCGAAGGAGGCGGTGGGACGTGGGTCAACGAGGCCCAGCATTTT
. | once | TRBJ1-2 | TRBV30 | CACRRTLGASYGYTF | TGTGCCTGCCGTAGGACCCTTGGGGCGTCCTATGGCTACACCTTC
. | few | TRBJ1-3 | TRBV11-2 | CASRAGAGNTIYF | TGTGCCAGCAGAGCAGGGGCAGGAAACACCATATATTTT
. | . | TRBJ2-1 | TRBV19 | CASSSRGGVNEQFF | TGTGCCAGTAGCAGCCGTGGGGGCGTCAATGAGCAGTTCTTC
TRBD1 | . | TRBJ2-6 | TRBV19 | CASSLTGGAKGANVLTF | TGTGCCAGTAGTTTGACAGGGGGCGCGAAAGGGGCCAACGTCCTGACTTTC
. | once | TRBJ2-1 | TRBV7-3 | CASSWGASNNEQFF | TGTGCCAGCAGTTGGGGCGCCTCCAACAATGAGCAGTTCTTC
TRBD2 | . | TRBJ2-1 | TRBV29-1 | CSAGVGTSGSSYNEQFF | TGCAGCGCGGGGGTGGGGACTAGCGGGAGCTCCTACAATGAGCAGTTCTTC
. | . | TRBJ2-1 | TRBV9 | CASSAPGPAYNEQFF | TGTGCCAGCAGCGCTCCGGGACCGGCCTACAATGAGCAGTTCTTC
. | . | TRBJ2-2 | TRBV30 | CAWKARAAVNTGELFF | TGTGCCTGGAAGGCTAGAGCGGCGGTAAACACCGGGGAGCTGTTTTTT
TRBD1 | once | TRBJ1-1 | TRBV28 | CASREGTGRVTEAFF | TGTGCCAGCAGGGAGGGGACAGGCCGTGTCACTGAAGCTTTCTTT
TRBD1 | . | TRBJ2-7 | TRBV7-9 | CASSYASVTGEGSYEQYF | TGTGCCAGCAGCTACGCCTCCGTGACAGGGGAAGGGTCCTACGAGCAGTACTTC
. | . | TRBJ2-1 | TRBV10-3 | CAISDTGPLEQFF | TGTGCCATCAGTGACACTGGTCCATTGGAGCAGTTCTTC
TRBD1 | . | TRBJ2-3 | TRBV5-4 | CASSLRQGGTDTQYF | TGTGCCAGCAGCTTGCGGCAGGGGGGCACAGATACGCAGTATTTT
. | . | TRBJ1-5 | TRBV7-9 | CASSLEGRNQPQHF | TGTGCCAGCAGCTTAGAAGGTCGGAATCAGCCCCAGCATTTT
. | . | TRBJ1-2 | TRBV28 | CASLSVGVYGYTF | TGTGCCAGTCTTTCGGTAGGGGTATATGGCTACACCTTC
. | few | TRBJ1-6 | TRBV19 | CASQGYTLHF | TGTGCTTCACAGGGCTACACCCTCCACTTT
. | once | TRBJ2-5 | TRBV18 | CASSLIQGKETQYF | TGTGCCAGCTCACTCATACAGGGAAAAGAGACCCAGTACTTC
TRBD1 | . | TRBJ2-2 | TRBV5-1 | CASSLAGQANTGELFF | TGCGCCAGCAGCTTGGCGGGACAGGCGAACACCGGGGAGCTGTTTTTT
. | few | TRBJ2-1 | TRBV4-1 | CASSQVGDNEQFF | TGCGCCAGCAGCCAAGTGGGGGACAATGAGCAGTTCTTC
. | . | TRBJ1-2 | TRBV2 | CASSVGNGYTF | TGTGCCAGCAGTGTAGGGAATGGCTACACCTTC